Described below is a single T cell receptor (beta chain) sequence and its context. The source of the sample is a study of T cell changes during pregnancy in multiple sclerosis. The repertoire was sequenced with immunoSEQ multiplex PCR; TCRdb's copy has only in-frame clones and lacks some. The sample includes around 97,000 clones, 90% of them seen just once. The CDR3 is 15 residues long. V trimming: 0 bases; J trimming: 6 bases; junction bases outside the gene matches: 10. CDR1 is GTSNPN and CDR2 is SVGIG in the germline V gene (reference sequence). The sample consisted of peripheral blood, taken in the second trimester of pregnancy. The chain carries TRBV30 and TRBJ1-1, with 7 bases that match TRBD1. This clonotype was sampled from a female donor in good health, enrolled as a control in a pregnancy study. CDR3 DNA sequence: TGTGCCTGGAGTGTACCCCGACAGGGCCTTTCTGAAGCTTTCTTT. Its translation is CAWSVPRQGLSEAFF.